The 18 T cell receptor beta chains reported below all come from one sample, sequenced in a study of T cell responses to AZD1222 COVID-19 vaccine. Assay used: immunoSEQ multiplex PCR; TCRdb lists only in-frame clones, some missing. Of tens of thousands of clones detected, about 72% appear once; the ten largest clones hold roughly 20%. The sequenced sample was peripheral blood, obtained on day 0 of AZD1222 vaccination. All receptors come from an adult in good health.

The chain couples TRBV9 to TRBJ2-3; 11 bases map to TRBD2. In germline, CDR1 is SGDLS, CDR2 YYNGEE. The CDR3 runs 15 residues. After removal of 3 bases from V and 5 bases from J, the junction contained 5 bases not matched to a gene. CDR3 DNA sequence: TGTGCCAGCAGCGCGATAGCGGGAGGGCTAGATACGCAGTATTTT. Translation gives CASSAIAGGLDTQYF.

The CDR3 region is CASSLETGPSYEQYF. The CDR3 DNA follows: TGTGCCAGCAGTTTGGAGACAGGGCCCTCCTACGAGCAGTACTTC. The chain recombines TRBV28 with TRBJ2-7; TRBD1 aligns across 7 bases. The CDR3 spans 15 residues. The V segment lost 3 bases and the J segment 0 bases; nucleotides outside the gene matches: 5. CDR1 and CDR2 (germline): MDHEN, SYDVKM.

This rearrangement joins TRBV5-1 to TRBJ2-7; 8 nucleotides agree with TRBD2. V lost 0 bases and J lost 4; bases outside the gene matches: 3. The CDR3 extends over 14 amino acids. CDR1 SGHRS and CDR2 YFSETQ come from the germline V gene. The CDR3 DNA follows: TGCGCCAGCAGCTTGGGGACTAGCTCTTACGAGCAGTACTTC. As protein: CASSLGTSSYEQYF. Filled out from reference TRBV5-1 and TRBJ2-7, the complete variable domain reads KAGVTQTPRYLIKTRGQQVTLSCSPISGHRSVSWYQQTPGQGLQFLFEYFSETQRNKGNFPGRFSGRQFSNSRSEMNVSTLELGDSALYLCASSLGTSSYEQYFGPGTRLTVT.

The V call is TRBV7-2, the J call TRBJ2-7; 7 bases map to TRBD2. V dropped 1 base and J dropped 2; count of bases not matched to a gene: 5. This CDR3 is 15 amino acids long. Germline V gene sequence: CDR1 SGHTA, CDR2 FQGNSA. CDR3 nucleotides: TGTGCCAGCAGCTTAGGAGGCGGGAGCCCCTACGAGCAGTACTTC. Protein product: CASSLGGGSPYEQYF. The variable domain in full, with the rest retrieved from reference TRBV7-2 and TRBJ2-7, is GAGVSQSPSNKVTEKGKDVELRCDPISGHTALYWYRQSLGQGLEFLIYFQGNSAPDKSGLPSDRFSAERTGGSVSTLTIQRTQQEDSAVYLCASSLGGGSPYEQYFGPGTRLTVT.

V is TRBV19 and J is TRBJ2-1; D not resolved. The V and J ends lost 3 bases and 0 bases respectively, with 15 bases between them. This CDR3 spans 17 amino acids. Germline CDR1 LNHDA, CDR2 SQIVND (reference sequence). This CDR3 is CASSIVITTSSYNEQFF. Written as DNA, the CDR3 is TGTGCCAGTAGTATTGTCATCACGACGAGCTCCTACAATGAGCAGTTCTTC.

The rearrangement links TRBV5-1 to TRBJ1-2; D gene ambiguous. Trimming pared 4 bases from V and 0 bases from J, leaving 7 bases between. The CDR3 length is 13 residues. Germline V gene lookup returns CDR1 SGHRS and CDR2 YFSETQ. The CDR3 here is CASSPSPNYGYTF. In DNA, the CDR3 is TGCGCCAGCAGCCCAAGTCCTAACTATGGCTACACCTTC.

CDR3 residues: CASSQVAGWALHF. In DNA, the CDR3 is TGTGCCAGCAGCCAAGTAGCGGGTTGGGCCCTCCACTTT. The gene calls are TRBV14 and TRBJ1-6; D is undetermined. Germline-derived CDR1 and CDR2 are SGHDN and FVKESK. The CDR3 is 13 residues long. Trimming left V 1 base short and J 14 bases short, with 12 bases between. The variable domain in full, with the rest retrieved from reference TRBV14 and TRBJ1-6, is EAGVTQFPSHSVIEKGQTVTLRCDPISGHDNLYWYRRVMGKEIKFLLHFVKESKQDESGMPNNRFLAERTGGTYSTLKVQPAELEDSGVYFCASSQVAGWALHFGNGTRLTVT.

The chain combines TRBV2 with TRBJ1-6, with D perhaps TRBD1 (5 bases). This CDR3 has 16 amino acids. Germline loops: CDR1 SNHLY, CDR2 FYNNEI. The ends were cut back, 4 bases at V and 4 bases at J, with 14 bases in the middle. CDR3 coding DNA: TGTGCCAGCAGTGGCAGGGAAAAGCCTTATAATTCACCCCTCCACTTT. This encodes CASSGREKPYNSPLHF.

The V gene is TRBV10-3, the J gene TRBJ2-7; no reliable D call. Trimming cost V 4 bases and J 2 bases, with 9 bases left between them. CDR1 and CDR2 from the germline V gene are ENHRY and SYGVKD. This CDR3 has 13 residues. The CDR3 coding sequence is TGTGCCATCAGTGGACCAAACCCCTACGAGCAGTACTTC. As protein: CAISGPNPYEQYF.

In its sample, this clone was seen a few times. In DNA form, the CDR3 reads TGTGCCTGGAGTGTTACAGCCACAGATACGCAGTATTTT. Protein sequence: CAWSVTATDTQYF. J is TRBJ2-3 and V is TRBV30; D not resolved. The CDR3 covers 13 residues. The V end lost 0 bases, the J end lost 2 bases, and 6 bases lay between the germline ends. Looked up from germline, CDR1 is GTSNPN and CDR2 is SVGIG (reference sequence).

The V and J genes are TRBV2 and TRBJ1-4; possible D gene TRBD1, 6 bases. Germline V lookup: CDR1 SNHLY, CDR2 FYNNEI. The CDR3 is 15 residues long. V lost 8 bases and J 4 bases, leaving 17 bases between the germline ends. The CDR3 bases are TGTGCCAGCCTTTTAACAGGGTCCCTTAATGAAAAACTGTTTTTT. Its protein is CASLLTGSLNEKLFF. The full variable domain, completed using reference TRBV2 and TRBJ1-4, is EPEVTQTPSHQVTQMGQEVILRCVPISNHLYFYWYRQILGQKVEFLVSFYNNEISEKSEIFDDQFSVERPDGSNFTLKIRSTKLEDSAMYFCASLLTGSLNEKLFFGSGTQLSVL.

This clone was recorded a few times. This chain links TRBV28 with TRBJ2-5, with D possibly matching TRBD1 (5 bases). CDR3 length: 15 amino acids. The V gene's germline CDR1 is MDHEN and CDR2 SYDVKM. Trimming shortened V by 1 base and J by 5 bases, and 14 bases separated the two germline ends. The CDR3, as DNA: TGTGCCAGCAGTTTATCTCCAGGGATGGAGGAGACCCAGTACTTC. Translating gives CASSLSPGMEETQYF.

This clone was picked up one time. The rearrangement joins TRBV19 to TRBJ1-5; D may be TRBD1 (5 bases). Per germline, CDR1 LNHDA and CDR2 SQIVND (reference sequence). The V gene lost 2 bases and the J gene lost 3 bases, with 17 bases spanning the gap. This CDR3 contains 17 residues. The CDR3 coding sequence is TGTGCCAGTAGTATAATTCGTGGGGGACTCTACAATCAGCCCCAGCATTTT. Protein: CASSIIRGGLYNQPQHF.

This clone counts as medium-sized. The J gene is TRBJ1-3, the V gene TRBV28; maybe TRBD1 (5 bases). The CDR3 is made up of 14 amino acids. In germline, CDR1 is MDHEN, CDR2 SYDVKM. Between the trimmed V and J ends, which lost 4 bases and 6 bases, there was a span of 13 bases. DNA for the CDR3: TGTGCCAGCAGTTCACCCTCGGGGGTAAACACCATATATTTT. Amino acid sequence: CASSSPSGVNTIYF.

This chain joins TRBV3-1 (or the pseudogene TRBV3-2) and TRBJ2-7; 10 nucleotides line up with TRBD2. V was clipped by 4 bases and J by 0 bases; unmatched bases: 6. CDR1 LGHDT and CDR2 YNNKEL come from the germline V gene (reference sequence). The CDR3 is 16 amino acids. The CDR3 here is CASSPSLAGGSYEQYF. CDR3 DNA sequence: TGTGCCAGCAGCCCGTCGTTAGCGGGAGGCTCCTACGAGCAGTACTTC.

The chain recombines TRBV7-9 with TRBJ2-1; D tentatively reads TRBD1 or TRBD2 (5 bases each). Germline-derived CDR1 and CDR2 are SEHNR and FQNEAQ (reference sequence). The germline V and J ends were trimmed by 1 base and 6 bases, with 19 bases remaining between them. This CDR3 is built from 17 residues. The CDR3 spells CASSLDLGRKSGNEQFF. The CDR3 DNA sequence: TGTGCCAGCAGCTTAGACCTGGGACGGAAGTCTGGCAATGAGCAGTTCTTC.

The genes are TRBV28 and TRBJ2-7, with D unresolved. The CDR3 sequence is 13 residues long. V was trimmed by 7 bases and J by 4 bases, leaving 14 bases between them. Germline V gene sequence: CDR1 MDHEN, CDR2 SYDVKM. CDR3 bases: TGTGCCAGCATAAAGGACCGGAAATACGAGCAGTACTTC. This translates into CASIKDRKYEQYF.

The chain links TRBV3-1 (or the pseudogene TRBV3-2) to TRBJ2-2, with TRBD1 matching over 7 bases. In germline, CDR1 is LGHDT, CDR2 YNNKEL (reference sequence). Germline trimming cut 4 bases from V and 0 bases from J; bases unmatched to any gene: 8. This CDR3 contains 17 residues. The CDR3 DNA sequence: TGTGCCAGCAGCCTATTGCCCGGGACAGCGAACACCGGGGAGCTGTTTTTT. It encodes CASSLLPGTANTGELFF.